Below are 22 T cell receptor beta chains sequenced from a single sample in a study of blood T cell repertoires in COVID-19. Measured with immunoSEQ multiplex PCR; TCRdb has only the in-frame clones, and not every one. Among some 69,000 clones listed, about four fifths were seen once. Sequenced: peripheral blood. These receptors were collected from a human donor in a cohort sampled during active COVID-19.

The rearrangement links TRBV6-1 to TRBJ1-2; 7 bases align to TRBD1. From germline, CDR1 is MNHNS and CDR2 SASEGT. The junction had 7 bases not matched to a gene; V was cut back by 2 bases and J by 7 bases. The CDR3 is made up of 14 amino acids. In DNA form, the CDR3 reads TGTGCCAGCAGTGAACGGGGACAGTCGGGTGGCTACACCTTC. This codes for CASSERGQSGGYTF.

The chain recombines TRBV7-9 with TRBJ1-5; the D gene is possibly TRBD1 (6 bases). V dropped 1 base and J dropped 3 bases, with 10 bases sitting between them. This CDR3 has 15 residues. The germline V gene has CDR1 SEHNR and CDR2 FQNEAQ (reference sequence). As DNA, the CDR3 is TGTGCCAGCAGCTTAGAACAGGGTGACAATCAGCCCCAGCATTTT. This sequence encodes CASSLEQGDNQPQHF. Together with reference TRBV7-9 and TRBJ1-5, the CDR3 gives the full variable domain: DTGVSQNPRHKITKRGQNVTFRCDPISEHNRLYWYRQTLGQGPEFLTYFQNEAQLEKSRLLSDRFSAERPKGSFSTLEIQRTEQGDSAMYLCASSLEQGDNQPQHFGDGTRLSIL.

This chain connects TRBV30 to TRBJ1-2; 11 bases are shared with TRBD1. The CDR3 has 14 residues. The trim removed 2 bases at V and 3 bases at J, leaving 2 bases unmatched. CDR1 and CDR2 from the germline V gene are GTSNPN and SVGIG (reference sequence). The CDR3 nucleotides read TGTGCCTGGAGTCGGGACAGGGGGGACTATGGCTACACCTTC. It translates to CAWSRDRGDYGYTF. The variable domain in full, completed from reference TRBV30 and TRBJ1-2, reads SQTIHQWPATLVQPVGSPLSLECTVEGTSNPNLYWYRQAAGRGLQLLFYSVGIGQISSEVPQNLSASRPQDRQFILSSKKLLLSDSGFYLCAWSRDRGDYGYTFGSGTRLTVV.

The CDR3, as DNA: TGTGCCAGCAGCTTGAGTGGCGGGAGGACCACCGGGGAGCTGTTTTTT. It is translated as CASSLSGGRTTGELFF. V usage is TRBV5-4 and J usage is TRBJ2-2; TRBD2 matches 8 bases. The J segment lost 4 bases and the V segment lost 1 base, leaving 6 bases of the junction unmatched. The CDR3 loop spans 16 amino acids. Per germline, CDR1 SGHNT and CDR2 YYREEE (reference sequence).

This clone occurred once. V gene TRBV6-5 combines with J gene TRBJ2-3, with 7 bases identical to TRBD2. V shed 6 bases, J shed 4 bases, and the junction held 1 base outside the gene matches. The germline CDR1 and CDR2 sequences are MNHEY and SVGAGI. The CDR3 covers 12 residues. The CDR3 spells CASRAGADTQYF. The CDR3 DNA is TGTGCCAGCAGGGCGGGGGCAGATACGCAGTATTTT.

A few counts support this clone. The chain has TRBV28 and TRBJ1-1; D might be TRBD1 (6 bases). Germline V lookup: CDR1 MDHEN, CDR2 SYDVKM. Trimming took off 4 bases at V and 5 bases at J, with 17 bases between the two ends. This CDR3 has 15 amino acids. The CDR3 region has the DNA TGTGCCAGCAGTTCCCCCCCCAGGGGAGAAACTGAAGCTTTCTTT. It encodes CASSSPPRGETEAFF.

The rearrangement joins TRBV19 to TRBJ2-7; 10 bases match TRBD1. Looked up from germline, CDR1 is LNHDA and CDR2 is SQIVND (reference sequence). J was trimmed by 0 bases and V by 5 bases; bases with no gene match: 4. This CDR3 region has 15 residues. The CDR3 sequence is CASSADRGSSYEQYF. CDR3 nucleotide sequence: TGTGCCAGTAGTGCGGACAGGGGGAGCTCCTACGAGCAGTACTTC.

The chain has TRBV2 and TRBJ1-5; 7 positions match TRBD1. CDR3 length: 15 amino acids. Per the germline V gene, CDR1 is SNHLY and CDR2 is FYNNEI. The V segment lost 8 bases and the J segment 3 bases; nucleotides outside the gene matches: 10. CDR3 DNA sequence: TGTGCCAGCCAAGATTGGACAGGCGACAATCAGCCCCAGCATTTT. This translates into CASQDWTGDNQPQHF. Complete variable domain (other parts from reference TRBV2 and TRBJ1-5): EPEVTQTPSHQVTQMGQEVILRCVPISNHLYFYWYRQILGQKVEFLVSFYNNEISEKSEIFDDQFSVERPDGSNFTLKIRSTKLEDSAMYFCASQDWTGDNQPQHFGDGTRLSIL.

The rearrangement joins TRBV20-1 to TRBJ2-1; 9 positions agree with TRBD2. V gave up 3 bases and J gave up 6 bases; unmatched junction bases: 6. Germline V gene data show CDR1 as DFQATT and CDR2 as SNEGSKA (reference sequence). The CDR3 totals 14 residues. The CDR3 DNA reads TGCAGTGCTAGTATAGCGGGGGCGGCCAATGAGCAGTTCTTC. Protein: CSASIAGAANEQFF.

The V and J genes are TRBV7-9 and TRBJ1-4, with D unclear. V was pared by 1 base and J by 6 bases, with 12 bases between. The CDR3 totals 15 residues. Per germline, CDR1 SEHNR and CDR2 FQNEAQ (reference sequence). CDR3 residues: CASSLDIGSDEKLFF. The CDR3 region has the DNA TGTGCCAGCAGCTTAGATATTGGAAGCGATGAAAAACTGTTTTTT. Full variable domain (missing parts from reference TRBV7-9 and TRBJ1-4): DTGVSQNPRHKITKRGQNVTFRCDPISEHNRLYWYRQTLGQGPEFLTYFQNEAQLEKSRLLSDRFSAERPKGSFSTLEIQRTEQGDSAMYLCASSLDIGSDEKLFFGSGTQLSVL.

The rearrangement joins TRBV5-5 to TRBJ1-2; 8 bases fit TRBD1. The CDR3 is 15 amino acids. The V gene end was trimmed by 0 bases and the J gene end by 4 bases; junction bases not matched to a gene: 5. Germline CDR1 and CDR2: SGHKS and YYEKEE (reference sequence). CDR3: CASSLGTGIGYGYTF. For the CDR3, the DNA is TGTGCCAGCAGCTTGGGGACAGGGATTGGCTATGGCTACACCTTC.

This chain connects TRBV30 to TRBJ2-5, with a weak D call TRBD1 (6 bases). Germline V CDR1 and CDR2: GTSNPN, SVGIG (reference sequence). CDR3 length: 13 residues. V shed 2 bases and J shed 1 base, with 8 bases lying between them. This chain's CDR3 is CAWSTQGQETQYF. CDR3 bases: TGTGCCTGGAGTACACAGGGCCAAGAGACCCAGTACTTC.

V gene TRBV9 combines with J gene TRBJ2-7, with D perhaps TRBD1 (6 bases). The CDR3 totals 15 residues. Trimming pared 0 bases from V and 2 bases from J, leaving 12 bases between. Germline CDR1 reads SGDLS; CDR2 reads YYNGEE. CDR3 nucleotides: TGTGCCAGCAGCGTAGAAGCAGGGGTGACCTACGAGCAGTACTTC. Protein sequence: CASSVEAGVTYEQYF.

Concerning this clone itself: An end of the junction does not agree with germline; a read error may underlie this. The chain has TRBV7-7 and TRBJ2-5, with 8 bases identical to TRBD1. This CDR3 region has 14 residues. The V gene's germline CDR1 is SSHAT and CDR2 FNYEAQ (reference sequence). The CDR3 sequence: CASSLGTGQETQYF. The CDR3 DNA reads TGTGCTAGCAGCTTAGGGACAGGACAAGAGACCCAGTACTTC.

The rearrangement links TRBV19 to TRBJ1-1; 7 bases match TRBD1. The germline CDR1 and CDR2 sequences are LNHDA and SQIVND (reference sequence). J was trimmed by 1 base and V by 4 bases; bases with no gene match: 6. This CDR3 is 15 amino acids long. CDR3 DNA: TGTGCCAGTAGTAAAGAGGGACAGTCGAACACTGAAGCTTTCTTT. It yields the protein CASSKEGQSNTEAFF.

The chain employs TRBV19 and TRBJ2-7; 9 bases are a match to TRBD1. The V gene's germline CDR1 is LNHDA and CDR2 SQIVND (reference sequence). The CDR3 totals 15 residues. Trimming removed 6 bases from V and 0 bases from J; junction bases left unmatched: 6. In DNA, the CDR3 is TGTGCCAGTAGAAGGACAGGGGATACCTCCTACGAGCAGTACTTC. Residues: CASRRTGDTSYEQYF.

This chain joins TRBV5-4 and TRBJ1-1, with a tentative D call TRBD1 (5 bases). Germline values: CDR1 SGHNT, CDR2 YYREEE (reference sequence). CDR3 length: 15 amino acids. The V end was cut by 4 bases, the J end by 1 base, with 14 bases between. The CDR3 region has the DNA TGTGCCAGCAGCCCCCTGGGAGGGGCGAACACTGAAGCTTTCTTT. Its protein product is CASSPLGGANTEAFF.

The J gene is TRBJ1-2, the V gene TRBV30; the D gene is possibly TRBD1 (6 bases). The CDR3 is 12 residues long. CDR1 and CDR2 from the germline V gene are GTSNPN and SVGIG (reference sequence). Trimming left V 2 bases short and J 13 bases short, with 17 bases between. The DNA for the CDR3 is TGTGCCTGGAGTTCCACGGACGGGGGGCGCACCTTC. This encodes CAWSSTDGGRTF.

The rearrangement uses TRBV3-1 (or the pseudogene TRBV3-2) and TRBJ1-3, with no clear D. The V end was cut by 5 bases, the J end by 10 bases, with 21 bases between. The CDR3 is 15 amino acids. Germline CDR1 and CDR2: LGHDT and YNNKEL (reference sequence). CDR3 coding DNA: TGTGCCAGCAGCTCTCTCGGGGTGCCCTTAGTAACCATATATTTT. It yields the protein CASSSLGVPLVTIYF.

The chain uses TRBV9 and TRBJ2-5; D is unresolved. CDR1 SGDLS and CDR2 YYNGEE come from the germline V gene. This CDR3 has 15 residues. Trimming took 0 bases from V and 1 from J, leaving 10 bases between them. CDR3 nucleotide sequence: TGTGCCAGCAGCGTAGATCAACACCCCCAAGAGACCCAGTACTTC. It translates to CASSVDQHPQETQYF.

The chain combines TRBV15 with TRBJ1-4; 7 bases align to TRBD1. After removal of 3 bases from V and 11 bases from J, the junction contained 6 bases not matched to a gene. The germline gives CDR1 LNHNV, CDR2 YYDKDF (reference sequence). CDR3 length equals 13 residues. The CDR3 protein is CATSSRDSGKLFF. CDR3 sequence (DNA): TGTGCCACCAGCAGCCGGGACAGCGGGAAACTGTTTTTT. The complete variable domain, with remaining parts taken from reference TRBV15 and TRBJ1-4, reads DAMVIQNPRYQVTQFGKPVTLSCSQTLNHNVMYWYQQKSSQAPKLLFHYYDKDFNNEADTPDNFQSRRPNTSFCFLDIRSPGLGDTAMYLCATSSRDSGKLFFGSGTQLSVL.

This clone turned up a few times. The same CDR3 arises from other DNA sequences in this sample as well. The chain recombines TRBV5-1 with TRBJ1-1; 7 nucleotides align to TRBD1. CDR1 SGHRS and CDR2 YFSETQ come from the germline V gene. V shed 0 bases, J shed 1 base, and the junction held 3 bases outside the gene matches. CDR3 length equals 15 residues. The CDR3 sequence: CASSLVGQENTEAFF. As DNA, the CDR3 is TGCGCCAGCAGCTTGGTTGGACAGGAGAACACTGAAGCTTTCTTT.